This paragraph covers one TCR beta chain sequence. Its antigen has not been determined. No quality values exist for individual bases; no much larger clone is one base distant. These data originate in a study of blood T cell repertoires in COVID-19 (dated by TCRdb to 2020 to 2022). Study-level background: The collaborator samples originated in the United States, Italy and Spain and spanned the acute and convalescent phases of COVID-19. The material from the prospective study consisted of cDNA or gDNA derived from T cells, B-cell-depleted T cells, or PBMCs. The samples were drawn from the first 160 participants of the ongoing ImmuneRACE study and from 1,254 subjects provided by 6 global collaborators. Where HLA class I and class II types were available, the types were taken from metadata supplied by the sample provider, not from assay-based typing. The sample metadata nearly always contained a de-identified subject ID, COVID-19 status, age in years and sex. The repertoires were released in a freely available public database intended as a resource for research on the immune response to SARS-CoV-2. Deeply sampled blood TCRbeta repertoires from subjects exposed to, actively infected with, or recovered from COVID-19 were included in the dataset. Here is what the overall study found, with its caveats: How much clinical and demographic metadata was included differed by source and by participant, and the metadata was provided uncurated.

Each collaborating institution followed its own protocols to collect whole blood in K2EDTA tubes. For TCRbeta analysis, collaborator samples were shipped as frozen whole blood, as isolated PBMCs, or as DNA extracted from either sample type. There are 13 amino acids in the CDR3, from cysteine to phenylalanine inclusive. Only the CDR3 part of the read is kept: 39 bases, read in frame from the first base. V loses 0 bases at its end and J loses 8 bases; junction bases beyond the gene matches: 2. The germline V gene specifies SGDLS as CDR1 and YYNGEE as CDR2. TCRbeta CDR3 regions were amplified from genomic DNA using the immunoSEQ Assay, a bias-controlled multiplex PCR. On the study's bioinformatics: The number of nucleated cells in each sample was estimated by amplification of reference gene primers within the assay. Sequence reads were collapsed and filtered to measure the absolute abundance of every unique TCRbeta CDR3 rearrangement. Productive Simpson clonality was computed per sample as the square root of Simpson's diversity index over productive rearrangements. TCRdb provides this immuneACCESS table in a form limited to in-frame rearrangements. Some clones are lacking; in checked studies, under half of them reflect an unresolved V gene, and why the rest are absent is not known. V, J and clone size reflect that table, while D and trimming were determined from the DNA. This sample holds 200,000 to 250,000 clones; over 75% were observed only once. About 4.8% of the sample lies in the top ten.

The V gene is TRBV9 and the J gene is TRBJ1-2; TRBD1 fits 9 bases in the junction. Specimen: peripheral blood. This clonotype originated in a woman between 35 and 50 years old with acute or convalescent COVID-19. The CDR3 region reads CASSVGTGAGYTF. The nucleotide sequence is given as TGTGCCAGCAGCGTAGGGACAGGGGCAGGCTACACCTTC.